A single sample is the source of the 22 T cell receptor beta chains below, sequenced in a study of patients and donors after allogeneic stem cell transplantation. Each CDR3 protein is one row after TCRdb ran MiXCR on the RT-PCR reads. Of 900,000 to 1,000,000 distinct CDR3 sequences listed, around 17% are singletons. Sequencing was performed on blood, either unsorted or a sorted T cell fraction (not recorded which). The receptors stem from a human donor who was either an allogeneic HSCT recipient or a stem cell or donor lymphocyte infusion donor (not recorded which). It is not recorded whose cells these are; they may come from a transplant donor.

This clonotype was counted between two and nine times. The chain is built from TRBV10-3 and TRBJ2-1; 8 bases line up with TRBD2. There are 16 residues in the CDR3. The germline V gene has CDR1 ENHRY and CDR2 SYGVKD. J lost 3 bases, V lost 0 bases, and 4 bases had no gene match. The CDR3 region is CAISESQRGRYNEQFF. CDR3 coding DNA: TGTGCCATCAGTGAGTCTCAGCGGGGGCGCTACAATGAGCAGTTCTTC.

This clonotype was counted ten times or more. The chain employs TRBV4-3 and TRBJ2-4, with a tentative D call TRBD1 (5 bases). This CDR3 comprises 17 residues. Germline assignment: CDR1 LGHNA and CDR2 YSLEER. Trimming cost V 4 bases and J 0 bases, with 16 bases left between them. As DNA, the CDR3 is TGCGCCAGCAGCCCCAGTAGTGGGGCGAAAGCCAAAAACATTCAGTACTTC. Translated: CASSPSSGAKAKNIQYF.

This clonotype turned up a few times. V is TRBV11-2 and J is TRBJ2-3, with D perhaps TRBD2 (6 bases). This CDR3 is 16 amino acids long. V lost 3 bases, J lost 0 bases, and 13 bases lay in between. Germline CDR1 is SGHAT and CDR2 is FQNNGV. The CDR3 DNA sequence: TGTGCCAGCAGCTTCCTCGGGGGTATTAGCACAGATACGCAGTATTTT. It translates to CASSFLGGISTDTQYF.

In its sample, this clonotype was seen a few times. This chain connects TRBV27 to TRBJ2-1, with D possibly being TRBD2 (5 bases). This CDR3 region has 17 residues. CDR1 is MNHEY and CDR2 is SMNVEV in the germline V gene (reference sequence). Trimming took off 8 bases at V and 0 bases at J, with 20 bases between the two ends. CDR3 loop: CASYPEAIGISYNEQFF. The CDR3 DNA reads TGTGCCAGCTATCCGGAGGCAATCGGGATCTCCTACAATGAGCAGTTCTTC.

This clonotype was seen more than once but under ten times. This rearrangement joins TRBV6-2 or TRBV6-3 to TRBJ2-7; TRBD2 matches 11 bases. Per germline, CDR1 MNHEY and CDR2 SVGEGT. J lost 4 bases, V lost 5 bases, and 10 bases had no gene match. The CDR3 is made up of 16 amino acids. The CDR3, as DNA: TGTGCCAGCAGTGCGCCCACTAGCGGGGGAGTGTACGAGCAGTACTTC. Translated, it gives CASSAPTSGGVYEQYF.

This clonotype was seen many times. The chain joins TRBV12-3 or TRBV12-4 to TRBJ2-1, with 12 bases lining up with TRBD2. J gave up 4 bases and V 5 bases, and 6 bases lay outside the gene matches. The CDR3 sequence is 16 residues long. CDR3 bases: TGTGCCAGCAGTCCCCCGGGGACTAGCGGGTACAATGAGCAGTTCTTC. This encodes CASSPPGTSGYNEQFF.

This clonotype appeared a single time. This chain uses TRBV3-1 with TRBJ2-3, with 10 positions matching TRBD2. V lost 4 bases and J lost 1; bases outside the gene matches: 5. Germline V gives CDR1 LGHDT, CDR2 YNNKEL (reference sequence). This CDR3 contains 16 residues. Written as DNA, the CDR3 is TGTGCCAGCAGCCCGACCGGGACTAGCGGCACAGATACGCAGTATTTT. Translating it yields CASSPTGTSGTDTQYF.

J is TRBJ1-5 and V is TRBV19; D is uncertain. V was trimmed by 3 bases and J by 1 base, leaving 16 bases between them. The CDR3 has 17 amino acids. CDR1 LNHDA and CDR2 SQIVND come from the germline V gene (reference sequence). CDR3 loop: CASSIISGGRSNQPQHF. The CDR3, as DNA: TGTGCCAGTAGTATCATCTCGGGAGGTCGGAGCAATCAGCCCCAGCATTTT.

The chain is built from TRBV20-1 and TRBJ2-7; 12 nucleotides line up with TRBD1. The CDR3 sequence is 15 residues long. With 3 bases clipped from V and 5 bases from J, the junction kept 8 bases outside the gene matches. Looked up from germline, CDR1 is DFQATT and CDR2 is SNEGSKA (reference sequence). The CDR3 protein is CSASLGGQGADEQYF. Here the CDR3 DNA reads TGCAGTGCTAGTTTGGGGGGACAGGGGGCGGACGAGCAGTACTTC.

The V gene is TRBV7-9, the J gene TRBJ2-3; TRBD2 is a possible D gene (8 bases). The V and J ends lost 5 bases and 0 bases respectively, with 15 bases between them. Germline V gives CDR1 SEHNR, CDR2 FQNEAQ (reference sequence). The CDR3 covers 16 residues. CDR3 loop: CASSPIAGQSTDTQYF. The DNA for the CDR3 is TGTGCCAGCAGCCCCATAGCGGGACAGAGCACAGATACGCAGTATTTT.

The rearrangement joins TRBV4-1 to TRBJ2-1, with 8 nucleotides matching TRBD1. The CDR3 has 16 amino acids. V lost 2 bases to trimming and J lost 4 bases; unmatched junction nucleotides: 7. Germline CDR1 MGHRA, CDR2 YSYEKL. The CDR3: CASSQSRTGFYNEQFF. CDR3 DNA sequence: TGCGCCAGCAGCCAATCCCGGACAGGGTTTTACAATGAGCAGTTCTTC.

The chain combines TRBV6-2 or TRBV6-3 with TRBJ2-7; 10 nucleotides align to TRBD2. Trimming cost V 5 bases and J 0 bases; bases outside gene matches: 7. The CDR3 loop spans 16 amino acids. Per germline, CDR1 MNHEY and CDR2 SVGEGT. CDR3 nucleotide sequence: TGTGCCAGCAGTACCTCTAGCGGGAGCCTCTCCTACGAGCAGTACTTC. This encodes CASSTSSGSLSYEQYF.

This chain links TRBV5-1 with TRBJ2-5, with D possibly being TRBD1 (6 bases). Germline V gives CDR1 SGHRS, CDR2 YFSETQ. The CDR3 runs 14 residues. The V and J ends lost 4 bases and 0 bases respectively, with 10 bases between them. The CDR3 reads CASSPGTNQETQYF. CDR3 bases: TGCGCCAGCAGCCCCGGGACAAACCAAGAGACCCAGTACTTC.

This clonotype was detected only a few times. The V call is TRBV7-3, the J call TRBJ2-2, with a tentative D call TRBD2 (5 bases). The CDR3 sequence is 15 residues long. Trimming cost V 1 base and J 5 bases, with 11 bases left between them. Germline V gives CDR1 SGHTA, CDR2 FQGTGA. In nucleotides, the CDR3 is TGTGCCAGCAGCTTAATGGTGGGAGCGACCGGGGAGCTGTTTTTT. Residues: CASSLMVGATGELFF.

This chain uses TRBV9 with TRBJ1-1; no firm D call. CDR3 length: 14 residues. Per the germline V gene, CDR1 is SGDLS and CDR2 is YYNGEE. Trimming stripped 1 base from V and 3 bases from J, with 10 bases between. This CDR3 is CASSVNGWDTEAFF. CDR3 coding DNA: TGTGCCAGCAGCGTAAACGGGTGGGACACTGAAGCTTTCTTT.

This clonotype was counted a few times. Written as DNA, the CDR3 is TGCGCCAGCAGCGCGGGACAGCGGAACTCACCCCTCCACTTT. Its protein product is CASSAGQRNSPLHF. The genes are TRBV5-1 and TRBJ1-6, with 7 nucleotides matching TRBD1. The V and J ends lost 4 bases and 10 bases, in that order; junction bases with no gene match: 8. This CDR3 contains 14 residues. The V gene's germline CDR1 is SGHRS and CDR2 YFSETQ.

The sample holds a few counts of this clonotype. The chain has TRBV6-5 and TRBJ2-1, with 14 bases fitting TRBD2. Trimming cost V 2 bases and J 9 bases; bases outside gene matches: 9. The CDR3 extends over 17 amino acids. CDR1 MNHEY and CDR2 SVGAGI come from the germline V gene. CDR3 coding DNA: TGTGCCAGCAGTTACCTAGGGACTAGCGGGAGTAGGGGTGAGCAGTTCTTC. Translation: CASSYLGTSGSRGEQFF.

This clonotype was seen a handful of times. The V gene is TRBV5-5, the J gene TRBJ2-1, with a weak D call TRBD1 (6 bases). Germline CDR1 and CDR2: SGHKS and YYEKEE (reference sequence). This CDR3 is built from 15 residues. Trimming removed 0 bases from V and 5 bases from J, with 12 bases in between. CDR3 DNA: TGTGCCAGCAGCTTGGAAGGGGCAGGGGACAATGAGCAGTTCTTC. Translating gives CASSLEGAGDNEQFF.

Only a few counts were recorded for this clonotype. The chain links TRBV7-2 to TRBJ2-1; D not certain. V gave up 5 bases and J gave up 8 bases, with 13 bases separating them. The CDR3 consists of 13 residues. Germline-derived CDR1 and CDR2 are SGHTA and FQGNSA. The CDR3 protein is CASSLVSLDEQFF. The CDR3 DNA is TGTGCCAGCAGCCTCGTAAGCCTTGATGAGCAGTTCTTC.

This clonotype was detected only a few times. The chain joins TRBV7-2 to TRBJ1-6; unclear D gene. This CDR3 is 15 amino acids long. Germline CDR1 is SGHTA and CDR2 is FQGNSA. The V end lost 0 bases, the J end lost 10 bases, and 13 bases lay between the germline ends. CDR3 amino acids: CASSLAKAYRSPLHF. DNA of the CDR3: TGTGCCAGCAGCTTAGCGAAGGCATATCGGTCACCCCTCCACTTT.

The count of this clonotype is one. This chain links TRBV4-1 with TRBJ2-2, with D possibly matching TRBD2 (6 bases). Germline V lookup: CDR1 MGHRA, CDR2 YSYEKL. V was trimmed by 5 bases and J by 7 bases, leaving 17 bases between them. This CDR3 contains 15 residues. The CDR3 DNA is TGCGCCAGCAGCACTCGAATACATAGCGGCGGGGAGCTGTTTTTT. Protein: CASSTRIHSGGELFF.

The gene calls are TRBV7-8 and TRBJ2-5; TRBD2 agrees at 10 bases. With 3 bases clipped from V and 1 base from J, the junction kept 5 bases outside the gene matches. Germline lookup yields CDR1 SGHVS and CDR2 FQNEAQ. The CDR3 length is 16 residues. CDR3 sequence: CASSFRLAGIQETQYF. CDR3 sequence (DNA): TGTGCCAGCAGCTTCCGACTAGCGGGCATCCAAGAGACCCAGTACTTC.